This T cell receptor beta chain was identified in a study of response to subunit inactivated influenza vaccine. Study-wide findings and caveats: The authors suggested that few new T cells are recruited per seasonal influenza vaccination.

This clonotype was seen a handful of times. Antigen: not known. TCRdb used MiXCR to reprocess the RT-PCR reads, holding one entry per CDR3 protein. The table includes 750,000 to 850,000 distinct CDR3 sequences, around 18% detected once. Source: PBMCs from blood, taken 5 to 6 days after vaccination. The receptor was isolated from a man between 50 and 59 years old who received an inactivated influenza vaccine.

The CDR3: CASSSDSGGSSYNEQFF. CDR3 DNA sequence: TGTGCCAGCAGCTCCGATTCGGGCGGGAGCTCCTACAATGAGCAGTTCTTC. The chain has TRBV7-2 and TRBJ2-1, with TRBD2 matching 7 bases. CDR1 is SGHTA, CDR2 FQGNSA, per germline. Trimming cost V 4 bases and J 0 bases; bases outside gene matches: 9. This CDR3 has 17 amino acids.